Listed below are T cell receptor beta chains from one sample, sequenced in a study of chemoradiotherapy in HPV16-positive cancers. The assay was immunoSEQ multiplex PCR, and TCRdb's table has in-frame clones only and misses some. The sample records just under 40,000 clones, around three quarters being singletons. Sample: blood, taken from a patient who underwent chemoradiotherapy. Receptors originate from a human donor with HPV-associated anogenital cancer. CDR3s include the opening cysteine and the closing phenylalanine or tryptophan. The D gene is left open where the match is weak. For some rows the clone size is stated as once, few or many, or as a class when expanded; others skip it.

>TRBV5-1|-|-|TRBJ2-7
CASSLRTEYQSNEQYF
TGCGCCAGCAGCTTGCGGACAGAATACCAATCGAACGAGCAGTACTTC
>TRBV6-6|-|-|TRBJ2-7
CASSNREGEQYF
TGTGCCAGCAGTAACAGGGAGGGTGAGCAGTACTTC
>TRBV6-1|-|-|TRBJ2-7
CASSAGAGYEQYF
TGTGCCAGCAGTGCCGGGGCCGGCTACGAGCAGTACTTC
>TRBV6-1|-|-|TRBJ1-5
CASRQGWSNQPQHF
TGTGCCAGCAGACAGGGTTGGAGCAATCAGCCCCAGCATTTT
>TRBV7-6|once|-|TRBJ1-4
CASSETGTAGEKLFF
TGTGCCAGCAGCGAGACCGGGACGGCTGGGGAAAAACTGTTTTTT
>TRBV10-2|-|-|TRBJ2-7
CASRDPGRRSDEQYF
TGCGCCAGCAGGGACCCGGGACGGCGTTCCGACGAGCAGTACTTC
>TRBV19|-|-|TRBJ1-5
CASSIPGREPQHF
TGTGCCAGTAGTATACCAGGGAGGGAGCCCCAGCATTTT
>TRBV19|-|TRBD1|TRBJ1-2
CASSHDREHYGYTF
TGTGCCAGTAGTCATGACAGGGAACACTATGGCTACACCTTC
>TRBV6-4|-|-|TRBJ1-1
CASSVGGVGTEAFF
TGTGCCAGCAGTGTAGGAGGGGTGGGCACTGAAGCTTTCTTT
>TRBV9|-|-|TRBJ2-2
CASSGNGGHANTGELFF
TGTGCCAGCAGCGGCAACGGGGGGCACGCGAACACCGGGGAGCTGTTTTTT
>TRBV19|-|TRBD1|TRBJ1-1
CASSTRGQGNTEAFF
TGTGCCAGTAGTACCCGGGGACAGGGGAACACTGAAGCTTTCTTT
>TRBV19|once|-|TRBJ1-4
CASRSGPFGGEKLFF
TGTGCCAGTAGATCGGGACCATTTGGCGGTGAAAAACTGTTTTTT
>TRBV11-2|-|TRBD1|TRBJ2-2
CASSLDWRQGNTGELFF
TGTGCCAGCAGCTTAGATTGGAGACAGGGGAACACCGGGGAGCTGTTTTTT
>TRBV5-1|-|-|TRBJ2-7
CASSLGGYEQYF
TGCGCCAGCAGCTTGGGGGGTTACGAGCAGTACTTC
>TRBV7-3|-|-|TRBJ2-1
CASSLDRRVDEQFF
TGTGCCAGCAGCTTAGACAGAAGGGTAGATGAGCAGTTCTTC
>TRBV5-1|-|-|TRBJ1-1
CASSLAQMNTEAFF
TGCGCCAGCAGCTTGGCACAGATGAACACTGAAGCTTTCTTT
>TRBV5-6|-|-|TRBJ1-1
CASRGGTGYTEAFF
TGTGCCAGCAGAGGCGGTACAGGGTACACTGAAGCTTTCTTT
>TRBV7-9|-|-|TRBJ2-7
CASSLDPAYSYEQYF
TGTGCCAGCAGCTTAGATCCAGCCTACTCCTACGAGCAGTACTTC
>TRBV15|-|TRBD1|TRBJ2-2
CATSRDQGARTGELFF
TGTGCCACCAGCAGAGACCAGGGGGCGCGGACCGGGGAGCTGTTTTTT
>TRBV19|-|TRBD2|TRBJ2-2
CASSSGGLAVNTGELFF
TGTGCCAGTAGTTCTGGGGGACTAGCGGTGAACACCGGGGAGCTGTTTTTT
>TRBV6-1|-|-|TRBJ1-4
CASKGRGNEKLFF
TGTGCCAGCAAAGGGCGGGGAAATGAAAAACTGTTTTTT
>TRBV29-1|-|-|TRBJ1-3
CSVKGVALSGNTIYF
TGCAGCGTTAAGGGGGTAGCTCTCTCTGGAAACACCATATATTTT
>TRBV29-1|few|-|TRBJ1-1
CSATTEMNTEAFF
TGCAGCGCCACGACGGAAATGAACACTGAAGCTTTCTTT
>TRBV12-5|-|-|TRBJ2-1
CASGPLDTFGNEQFF
TGTGCTAGTGGTCCACTGGACACCTTTGGCAATGAGCAGTTCTTC
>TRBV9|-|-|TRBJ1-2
CASSVDQLANYGYTF
TGTGCCAGCAGCGTAGATCAGTTAGCTAACTATGGCTACACCTTC
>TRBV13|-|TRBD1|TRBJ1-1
CASSASRGQTVNTEAFF
TGTGCCAGCAGCGCCTCACGGGGACAGACAGTGAACACTGAAGCTTTCTTT
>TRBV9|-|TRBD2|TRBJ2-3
CASSASSGGRADTQYF
TGTGCCAGCAGCGCATCTAGCGGGGGGCGGGCAGATACGCAGTATTTT
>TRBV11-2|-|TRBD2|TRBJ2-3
CASSLDSPGGVDTQYF
TGTGCCAGCAGCTTAGATTCGCCGGGGGGGGTAGATACGCAGTATTTT
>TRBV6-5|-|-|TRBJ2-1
CASSYRQVFVNEQFF
TGTGCCAGCAGTTACCGACAGGTATTTGTAAATGAGCAGTTCTTC
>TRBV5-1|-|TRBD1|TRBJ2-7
CASSLRQGYEQYF
TGCGCCAGCAGCTTGCGACAGGGCTACGAGCAGTACTTC
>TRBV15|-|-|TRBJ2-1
CATSRDAVLDNEQFF
TGTGCCACCAGCAGGGACGCAGTGCTTGACAATGAGCAGTTCTTC
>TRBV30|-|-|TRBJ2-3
CAWSVLSGTSTDTQYF
TGTGCCTGGAGTGTACTTAGCGGCACTAGCACAGATACGCAGTATTTT
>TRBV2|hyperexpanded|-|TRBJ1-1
CASIVGVRINEAFF
TGTGCCAGCATTGTTGGGGTCCGAATCAATGAAGCTTTCTTT
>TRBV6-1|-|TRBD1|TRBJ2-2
CASSERDRVLPGELFF
TGTGCCAGCAGTGAAAGGGACAGGGTGCTCCCCGGGGAGCTGTTTTTT
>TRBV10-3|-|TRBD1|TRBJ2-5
CAISGGTGGAETQYF
TGTGCCATCAGTGGAGGGACAGGGGGCGCCGAGACCCAGTACTTC
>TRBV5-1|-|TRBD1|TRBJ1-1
CASSMQGDEAFF
TGCGCCAGCAGCATGCAGGGGGATGAAGCTTTCTTT
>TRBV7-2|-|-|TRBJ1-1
CASSFGATMDTEAFF
TGTGCCAGCAGTTTTGGAGCTACCATGGACACTGAAGCTTTCTTT
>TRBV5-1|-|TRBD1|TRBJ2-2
CASSPVRTGLGHGELFF
TGCGCCAGCAGCCCCGTCAGGACAGGGCTGGGACACGGGGAGCTGTTTTTT
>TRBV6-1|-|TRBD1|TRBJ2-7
CASSFYRGYHEQYF
TGTGCCAGCAGTTTTTACAGGGGCTACCACGAGCAGTACTTC
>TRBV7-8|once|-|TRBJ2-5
CASSSWTRQETQYF
TGTGCCAGCAGCTCCTGGACTCGACAAGAGACCCAGTACTTC
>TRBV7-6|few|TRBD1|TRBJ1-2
CASSLEQPGLTGDYGYTF
TGTGCCAGCAGCTTAGAACAGCCCGGGTTAACAGGGGACTATGGCTACACCTTC
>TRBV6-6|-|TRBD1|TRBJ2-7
CASSTTGGTYEQYF
TGTGCCAGCAGTACCACAGGGGGCACCTACGAGCAGTACTTC
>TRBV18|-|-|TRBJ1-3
CASSPAENTIYF
TGTGCCAGCTCACCAGCCGAAAACACCATATATTTT
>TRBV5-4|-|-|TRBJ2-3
CASSPGTSPDTQYF
TGTGCCAGCAGCCCTGGGACTTCCCCAGATACGCAGTATTTT
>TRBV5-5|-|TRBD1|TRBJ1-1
CASSRQGGTTEAFF
TGTGCCAGCAGCCGACAGGGCGGTACCACTGAAGCTTTCTTT
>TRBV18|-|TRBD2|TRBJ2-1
CASSPLIGLAGTTDNEQFF
TGTGCCAGCTCACCCTTGATTGGACTAGCGGGGACAACTGACAATGAGCAGTTCTTC
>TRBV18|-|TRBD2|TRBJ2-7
CASSPRTSTTYEQYF
TGTGCCAGCTCGCCTAGGACTAGTACGACCTACGAGCAGTACTTC
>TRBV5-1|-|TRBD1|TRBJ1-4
CASSVQGMDEKLFF
TGCGCCAGCAGCGTACAGGGGATGGATGAAAAACTGTTTTTT
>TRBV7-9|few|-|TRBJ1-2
CASSLGSAGNYGYTF
TGTGCCAGCAGCTTGGGGTCGGCGGGGAACTATGGCTACACCTTC
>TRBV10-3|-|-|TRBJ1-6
CAIRDSYNSPLHF
TGTGCCATCAGGGACAGCTATAATTCACCCCTCCACTTT
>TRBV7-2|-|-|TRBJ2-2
CASSFRRRTGELFF
TGTGCCAGCAGCTTTCGCCGCCGGACCGGGGAGCTGTTTTTT
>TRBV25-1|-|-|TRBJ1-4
CASTDSRGALEKLFF
TGTGCCAGCACCGACAGCCGGGGGGCGCTTGAAAAACTGTTTTTT
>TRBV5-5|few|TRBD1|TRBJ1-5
CASSRLLRDRVSNQPQHF
TGTGCCAGCAGCCGGTTACTCCGGGACAGGGTTAGTAATCAGCCCCAGCATTTT
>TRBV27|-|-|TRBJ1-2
CASSLSVGPEGLYGYTF
TGTGCCAGCAGTTTATCGGTAGGACCCGAGGGCCTTTATGGCTACACCTTC
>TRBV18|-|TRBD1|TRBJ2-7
CASSAPGQVQYEQYF
TGTGCCAGCTCAGCTCCGGGACAGGTGCAATACGAGCAGTACTTC
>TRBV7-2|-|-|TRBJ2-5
CASSLVVIGGETQYF
TGTGCCAGCAGCTTAGTGGTTATAGGGGGAGAGACCCAGTACTTC
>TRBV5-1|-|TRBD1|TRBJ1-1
CASSFGRGGTTEAFF
TGCGCCAGCAGCTTCGGCAGGGGGGGGACCACTGAAGCTTTCTTT
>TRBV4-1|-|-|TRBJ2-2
CASSRIRLSTGELFF
TGCGCCAGCAGCCGAATTCGGTTAAGCACCGGGGAGCTGTTTTTT
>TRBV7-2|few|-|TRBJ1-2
CASSGQTANYGYTF
TGTGCCAGCAGCGGGCAGACGGCTAACTATGGCTACACCTTC
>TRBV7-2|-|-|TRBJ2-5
CASSLGGSEETQYF
TGTGCCAGCAGCTTAGGGGGGTCTGAAGAGACCCAGTACTTC